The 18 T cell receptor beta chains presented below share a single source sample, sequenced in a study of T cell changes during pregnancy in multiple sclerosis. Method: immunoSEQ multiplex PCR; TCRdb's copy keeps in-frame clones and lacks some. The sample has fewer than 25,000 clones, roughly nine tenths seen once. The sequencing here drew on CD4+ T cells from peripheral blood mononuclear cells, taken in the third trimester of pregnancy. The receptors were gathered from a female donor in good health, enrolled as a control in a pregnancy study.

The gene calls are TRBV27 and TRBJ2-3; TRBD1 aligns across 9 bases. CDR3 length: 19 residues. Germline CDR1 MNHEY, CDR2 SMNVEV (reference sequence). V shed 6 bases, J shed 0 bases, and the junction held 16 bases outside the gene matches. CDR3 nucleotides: TGTGCCAGCAGACGCGGACAGGGGATCCCTCTAACTAGCACAGATACGCAGTATTTT. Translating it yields CASRRGQGIPLTSTDTQYF.

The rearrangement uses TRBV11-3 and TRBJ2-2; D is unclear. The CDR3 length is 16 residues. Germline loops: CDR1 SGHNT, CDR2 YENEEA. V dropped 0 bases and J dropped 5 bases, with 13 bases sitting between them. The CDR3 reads CASSLDPGSRTGELFF. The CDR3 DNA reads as TGTGCCAGCAGCTTAGATCCAGGTAGTCGTACCGGGGAGCTGTTTTTT.

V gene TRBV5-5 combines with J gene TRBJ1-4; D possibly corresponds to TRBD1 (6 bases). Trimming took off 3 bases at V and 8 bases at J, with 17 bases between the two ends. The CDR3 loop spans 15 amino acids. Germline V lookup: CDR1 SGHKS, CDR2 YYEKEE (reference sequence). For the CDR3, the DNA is TGTGCCAGCAGCTGGCGACAGGCCGGGGGGGAAAAACTGTTTTTT. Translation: CASSWRQAGGEKLFF.

CDR3 amino acids: CASSSTGGTGNTIYF. The DNA of the CDR3 is TGTGCCAGCAGCTCTACCGGGGGTACTGGAAACACCATATATTTT. The V and J genes are TRBV7-9 and TRBJ1-3; maybe TRBD1 (5 bases). The V end lost 4 bases, the J end lost 2 bases, and 12 bases lay between the germline ends. The germline V gene has CDR1 SEHNR and CDR2 FQNEAQ (reference sequence). The CDR3 is 15 residues long.

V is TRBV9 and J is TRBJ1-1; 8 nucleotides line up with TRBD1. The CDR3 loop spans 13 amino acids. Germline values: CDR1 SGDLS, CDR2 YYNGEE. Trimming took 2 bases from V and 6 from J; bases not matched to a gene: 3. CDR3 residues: CASSVVQGAEAFF. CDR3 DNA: TGTGCCAGCAGCGTTGTACAGGGGGCTGAAGCTTTCTTT. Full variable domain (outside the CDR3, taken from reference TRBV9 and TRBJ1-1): DSGVTQTPKHLITATGQRVTLRCSPRSGDLSVYWYQQSLDQGLQFLIQYYNGEERAKGNILERFSAQQFPDLHSELNLSSLELGDSALYFCASSVVQGAEAFFGQGTRLTVV.

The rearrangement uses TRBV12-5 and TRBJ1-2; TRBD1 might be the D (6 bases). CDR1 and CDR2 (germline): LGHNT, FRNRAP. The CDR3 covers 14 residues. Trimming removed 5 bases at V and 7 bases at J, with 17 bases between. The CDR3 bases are TGTGCTAGTGGTACGGAGGGGGGGAGCGGTGGCTACACCTTC. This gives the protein CASGTEGGSGGYTF.

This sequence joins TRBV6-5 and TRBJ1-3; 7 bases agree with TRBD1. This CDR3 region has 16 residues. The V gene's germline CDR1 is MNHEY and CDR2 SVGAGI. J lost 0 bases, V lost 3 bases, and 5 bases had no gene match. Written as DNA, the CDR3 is TGTGCCAGCAGTTATGGAGGGACAGCCTCTGGAAACACCATATATTTT. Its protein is CASSYGGTASGNTIYF.

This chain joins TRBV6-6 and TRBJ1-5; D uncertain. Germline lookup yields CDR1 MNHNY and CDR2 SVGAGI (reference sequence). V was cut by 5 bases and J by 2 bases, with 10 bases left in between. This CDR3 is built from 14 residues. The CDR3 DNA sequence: TGTGCCAGCAGTCCCGTTGTTGGCAATCAGCCCCAGCATTTT. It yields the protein CASSPVVGNQPQHF.

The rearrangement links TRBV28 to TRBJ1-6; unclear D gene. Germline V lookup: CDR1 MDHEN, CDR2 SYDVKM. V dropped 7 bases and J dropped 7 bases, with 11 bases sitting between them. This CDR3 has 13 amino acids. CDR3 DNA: TGTGCCAGCAAATTAGAACAGAATTCACCCCTCCACTTT. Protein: CASKLEQNSPLHF.

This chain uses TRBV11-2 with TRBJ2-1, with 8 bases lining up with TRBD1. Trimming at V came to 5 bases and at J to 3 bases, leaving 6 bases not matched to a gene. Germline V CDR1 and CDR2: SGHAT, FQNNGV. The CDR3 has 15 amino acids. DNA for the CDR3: TGTGCCAGCAGCCGGACAGGGAGGAGCTACAATGAGCAGTTCTTC. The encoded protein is CASSRTGRSYNEQFF. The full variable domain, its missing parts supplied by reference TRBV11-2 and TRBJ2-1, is EAGVAQSPRYKIIEKRQSVAFWCNPISGHATLYWYQQILGQGPKLLIQFQNNGVVDDSQLPKDRFSAERLKGVDSTLKIQPAKLEDSAVYLCASSRTGRSYNEQFFGPGTRLTVL.

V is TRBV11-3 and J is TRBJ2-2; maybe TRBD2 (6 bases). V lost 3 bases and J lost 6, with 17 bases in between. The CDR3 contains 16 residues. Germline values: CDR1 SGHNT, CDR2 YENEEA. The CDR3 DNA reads TGTGCCAGCAGCTTGAGAGGCGGAGGGGCTTCCGGGGAGCTGTTTTTT. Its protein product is CASSLRGGGASGELFF. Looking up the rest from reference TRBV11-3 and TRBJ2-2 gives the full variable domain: EAGVVQSPRYKIIEKKQPVAFWCNPISGHNTLYWYLQNLGQGPELLIRYENEEAVDDSQLPKDRFSAERLKGVDSTLKIQPAELGDSAVYLCASSLRGGGASGELFFGEGSRLTVL.

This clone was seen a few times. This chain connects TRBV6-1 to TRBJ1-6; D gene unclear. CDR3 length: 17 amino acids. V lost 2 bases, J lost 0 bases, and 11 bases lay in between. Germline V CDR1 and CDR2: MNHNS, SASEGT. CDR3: CASSETIKSSYNSPLHF. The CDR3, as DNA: TGTGCCAGCAGTGAAACTATTAAGAGCTCCTATAATTCACCCCTCCACTTT.

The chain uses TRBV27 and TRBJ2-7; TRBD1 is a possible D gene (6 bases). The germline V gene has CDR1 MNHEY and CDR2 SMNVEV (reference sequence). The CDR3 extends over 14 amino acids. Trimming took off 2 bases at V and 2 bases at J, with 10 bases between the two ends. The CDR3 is CASSLGGTPYEQYF. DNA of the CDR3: TGTGCCAGCAGTTTAGGGGGCACACCCTACGAGCAGTACTTC.

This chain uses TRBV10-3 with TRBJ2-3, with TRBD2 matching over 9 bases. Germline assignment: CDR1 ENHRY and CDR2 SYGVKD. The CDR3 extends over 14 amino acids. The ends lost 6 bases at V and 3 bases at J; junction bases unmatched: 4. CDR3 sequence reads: CAIRQTSGTDTQYF. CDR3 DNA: TGTGCCATCAGGCAGACTAGCGGTACAGATACGCAGTATTTT.

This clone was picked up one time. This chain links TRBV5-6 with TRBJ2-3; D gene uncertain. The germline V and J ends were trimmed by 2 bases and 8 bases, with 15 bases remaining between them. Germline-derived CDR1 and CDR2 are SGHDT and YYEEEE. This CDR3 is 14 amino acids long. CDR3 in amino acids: CASSFSRVVSTQYF. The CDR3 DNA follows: TGTGCCAGCAGCTTTTCTCGGGTTGTGAGTACGCAGTATTTT. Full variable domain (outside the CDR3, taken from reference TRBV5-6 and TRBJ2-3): DAGVTQSPTHLIKTRGQQVTLRCSPKSGHDTVSWYQQALGQGPQFIFQYYEEEERQRGNFPDRFSGHQFPNYSSELNVNALLLGDSALYLCASSFSRVVSTQYFGPGTRLTVL.

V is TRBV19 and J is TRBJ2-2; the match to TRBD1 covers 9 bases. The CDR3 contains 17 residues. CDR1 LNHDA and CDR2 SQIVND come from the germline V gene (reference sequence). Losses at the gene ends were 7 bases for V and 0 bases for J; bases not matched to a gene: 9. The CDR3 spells CASKGLTGGSNTGELFF. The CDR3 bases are TGTGCCAGTAAGGGGCTAACAGGGGGCTCGAACACCGGGGAGCTGTTTTTT.

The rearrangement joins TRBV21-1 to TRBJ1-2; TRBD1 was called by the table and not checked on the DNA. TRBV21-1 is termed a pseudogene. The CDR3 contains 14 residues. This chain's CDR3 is CASSKGARAVGYTF. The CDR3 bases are TGTGCCAGCAGCAAAGGGGCCAGGGCCGTGGGCTACACCTTC.

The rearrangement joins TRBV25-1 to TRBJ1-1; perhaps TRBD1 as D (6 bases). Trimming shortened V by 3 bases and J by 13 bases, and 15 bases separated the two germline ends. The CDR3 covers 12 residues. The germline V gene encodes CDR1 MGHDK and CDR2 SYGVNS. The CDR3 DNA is TGTGCCAGCAGTGACTTTACAGGGATTTTTTTCTTT. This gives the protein CASSDFTGIFFF.